Below, one T cell receptor (beta chain) is given with its context. Its antigen remains unidentified. The CDR3 is 15 residues long. Germline CDR1 reads SGHRS; CDR2 reads YFSETQ. V was pared by 0 bases and J by 1 base, with 10 bases between. The data derive from a study of OX40 agonist ivuxolimab in advanced cancers. Data came from immunoSEQ multiplex PCR; TCRdb stores just in-frame clones and leaves some out. The table records approximately 70,000 clones, roughly 80% of them present only once. Study-wide results and caveats: At 0.1 to 3.0 mg/kg, CD4+ and CD8+ blood T cells expanded clonally by week 6. Part of the nonresponder group also had normalized T-cell clonal expansion that was low.

The investigators sampled blood at baseline, at cycle 4 day 1, and at cycle 7 day 1. The chain recombines TRBV5-1 with TRBJ2-5, with a weak D call TRBD2 (6 bases). The receptor's source is an adult with an advanced solid tumor such as melanoma, head and neck, liver or kidney cancer. The sequencing used CD4+ or CD8+ T cells sorted from blood, collected in a trial of the OX40 agonist ivuxolimab. Written as DNA, the CDR3 is TGCGCCAGCAGCTTGGTAGGTAGCGGCCAAGAGACCCAGTACTTC. This codes for CASSLVGSGQETQYF.